This TCR beta chain was recorded in a study of PD-L1 blockade in urothelial cancer. Overall study context: T cell content in blood samples showed a median of 141,255.

Remarks on this clone: Antigen unknown.

Unmatched junction bases numbered 15, after V lost 2 bases and J lost 5 bases. Per germline, CDR1 SGDLS and CDR2 YYNGEE. CDR3 size: 21 residues. Study-wide findings and caveats: Patients who had durable benefit saw their tumor-associated blood clones expand more at 3 weeks.

Time point described: peripheral blood 6 weeks after treatment start. Pretreatment and on-treatment samples were taken, numbering 1 to 8 per patient. Profiling relied on immunoSEQ multiplex PCR, and the TCRdb table lists in-frame clones only, not all of them. This repertoire shows around 80,000 clones, about 91% found once; its top ten account for 0.87%. The chain carries TRBV9 and TRBJ2-2; 16 positions match TRBD2. The sequencing here drew on PBMCs, taken around atezolizumab (anti-PD-L1) treatment. This clonotype was sampled from an elderly woman with urothelial cancer. In DNA, the CDR3 is TGTGCCAGCAGCGTGGGTCCGAATATGGGACTAGCGGGAGGGAAGACCGGGGAGCTGTTTTTT. This gives the protein CASSVGPNMGLAGGKTGELFF.